The 15 T cell receptor beta chains below all came from one sample that was sequenced in a study of T-cell reconstitution after alpha-beta-depleted transplantation in children. Unique molecular identifiers were incorporated when the TCRbeta library was constructed. In TCRdb, the PCR reads were re-called with MiXCR into one record per CDR3 protein. The sample carries fewer than 250,000 distinct CDR3 sequences, around 7.5% recorded once. Material: PBMCs, mostly from graft donor cells, obtained 180 days after TCRalphabeta/CD19-depleted stem cell transplant. The origin of the receptors is a male patient aged 10 to 17 who had a stem cell transplant for acute lymphoblastic leukemia, so the T cells may come from the graft donor.

This clonotype was recorded at least ten times. The CDR3 loop is CATSDGTANQPQHF. The DNA for the CDR3 is TGTGCCACCAGTGACGGGACAGCTAATCAGCCCCAGCATTTT. The chain carries TRBV24-1 and TRBJ1-5, with 7 bases fitting TRBD1. Germline CDR1 KGHDR, CDR2 SFDVKD. Trimming cost V 4 bases and J 4 bases; bases outside gene matches: 3. The CDR3 extends over 14 amino acids.

Concerning this clonotype itself: This may arise from a read error, as a much more abundant clone is one base away. The genes are TRBV11-2 and TRBJ2-1; 13 bases line up with TRBD2. The V gene end was trimmed by 6 bases and the J gene end by 4 bases; junction bases not matched to a gene: 9. Germline V lookup: CDR1 SGHAT, CDR2 FQNNGV. This CDR3 comprises 17 residues. The CDR3 bases are TGTGCCAGCAGACCCACTAGCGGGGGGGCGACGTACAATGAGCAGTTCTTC. Translated, it gives CASRPTSGGATYNEQFF.

This clonotype was seen ten or more times. The chain is built from TRBV18 and TRBJ2-4, with D unresolved. The CDR3 is made up of 13 amino acids. Germline assignment: CDR1 KGHSH and CDR2 LQKENI. Trimming shortened V by 3 bases and J by 7 bases, and 10 bases separated the two germline ends. The CDR3 spells CASSPAQPNIQYF. The DNA of the CDR3 is TGTGCCAGCTCACCTGCGCAGCCTAACATTCAGTACTTC.

This clonotype was observed at least ten times. V is TRBV4-3 and J is TRBJ2-2; tentatively, D is TRBD2 (5 bases). V gave up 1 base and J gave up 4 bases, with 13 bases separating them. In germline, CDR1 is LGHNA, CDR2 YSLEER. The CDR3 length is 16 residues. This chain's CDR3 is CASSQASLAVTGELFF. CDR3 nucleotides: TGCGCCAGCAGCCAAGCTAGCCTAGCTGTCACCGGGGAGCTGTTTTTT.

This clonotype appeared many times. The V gene is TRBV11-2, the J gene TRBJ2-7, with a possible D match to TRBD1 (6 bases). This CDR3 has 14 residues. Trimming took 2 bases from V and 2 from J, leaving 10 bases between them. Per the germline V gene, CDR1 is SGHAT and CDR2 is FQNNGV. CDR3 protein: CASSLLRGTYEQYF. The CDR3 bases are TGTGCCAGCAGCTTACTCAGGGGAACCTACGAGCAGTACTTC.

This clonotype was seen at least ten times. The V call is TRBV4-3, the J call TRBJ2-7; either TRBD1 or TRBD2 may fit D (6 bases each). V was clipped by 4 bases and J by 3 bases, with 13 bases between them. The CDR3 covers 14 residues. Germline CDR1 and CDR2: LGHNA and YSLEER. CDR3 residues: CASSPARGDYEQYF. CDR3 in DNA: TGCGCCAGCAGCCCGGCGAGGGGGGACTACGAGCAGTACTTC.

This clonotype was detected ten times or more. The chain employs TRBV10-3 and TRBJ2-5, with 7 bases that match TRBD1. Trimming removed 11 bases from V and 4 bases from J; junction bases left unmatched: 13. Germline V gene data show CDR1 as ENHRY and CDR2 as SYGVKD. This CDR3 has 14 amino acids. The CDR3 sequence: CAVVPGTALETQYF. CDR3 in DNA: TGTGCCGTTGTACCCGGGACAGCCTTAGAGACCCAGTACTTC.

This clonotype was detected only a few times. V usage is TRBV29-1 and J usage is TRBJ1-2; a weak D match, TRBD1 (6 bases). Germline V gene lookup returns CDR1 SQVTM and CDR2 ANQGSEA. Trimming removed 4 bases at V and 4 bases at J, with 19 bases between. CDR3 length: 15 amino acids. CDR3 region: CSVVRRGAGGYGYTF. The CDR3 DNA is TGCAGCGTTGTGCGTCGGGGGGCCGGGGGCTATGGCTACACCTTC.

This clonotype occurred once. The CDR3 sequence: CASSLGQGHETQYF. CDR3 DNA: TGTGCCAGCAGCTTAGGACAGGGACACGAGACCCAGTACTTC. The V gene is TRBV7-7, the J gene TRBJ2-5; 7 bases are a match to TRBD1. The CDR3 contains 14 residues. J was trimmed by 5 bases and V by 1 base; bases with no gene match: 4. The germline gives CDR1 SSHAT, CDR2 FNYEAQ (reference sequence).

This clonotype was recorded at least ten times. V usage is TRBV7-8 and J usage is TRBJ2-2, with a weak D call TRBD1 (6 bases). CDR1 and CDR2 from the germline V gene are SGHVS and FQNEAQ. CDR3 length: 16 residues. Trimming took 7 bases from V and 8 from J, leaving 23 bases between them. DNA of the CDR3: TGTGCCAGCACCCTCCGGGACATATCTCTTCGGGGGGAGCTGTTTTTT. It translates to CASTLRDISLRGELFF.

This clonotype was counted at least ten times. The J gene is TRBJ2-6, the V gene TRBV5-5; D is undetermined. CDR1 SGHKS and CDR2 YYEKEE come from the germline V gene (reference sequence). The CDR3 totals 14 residues. V lost 7 bases, J lost 0 bases, and 8 bases lay in between. This CDR3 is CASDHPSGANVLTF. CDR3 in DNA: TGTGCCAGCGATCATCCCTCTGGGGCCAACGTCCTGACTTTC.

This clonotype has at least ten counts. The chain joins TRBV3-1 to TRBJ1-1; TRBD1 might be the D (6 bases). Trimming took off 4 bases at V and 5 bases at J, with 8 bases between the two ends. CDR1 LGHDT and CDR2 YNNKEL come from the germline V gene (reference sequence). CDR3 length: 12 residues. CDR3: CASSLGHTEAFF. In DNA form, the CDR3 reads TGTGCCAGCAGCCTGGGACATACTGAAGCTTTCTTT.

This clonotype was detected ten times or more. The V and J genes are TRBV28 and TRBJ2-7, with 7 bases that match TRBD2. Germline-derived CDR1 and CDR2 are MDHEN and SYDVKM. V lost 4 bases and J lost 7; bases outside the gene matches: 10. The CDR3 loop spans 14 amino acids. The CDR3 bases are TGTGCCAGCAGTTCGAGTCTAGTCGGGGGGGAGCAGTACTTC. Translation gives CASSSSLVGGEQYF. Combining the CDR3 with reference TRBV28 and TRBJ2-7 gives the whole variable domain DVKVTQSSRYLVKRTGEKVFLECVQDMDHENMFWYRQDPGLGLRLIYFSYDVKMKEKGDIPEGYSVSREKKERFSLILESASTNQTSMYLCASSSSLVGGEQYFGPGTRLTVT.

This clonotype occurred many times. The rearrangement uses TRBV12-3 or TRBV12-4 and TRBJ1-1; the D gene is possibly TRBD1 (5 bases). V lost 6 bases to trimming and J lost 0 bases, with 8 bases between them. The CDR3 covers 13 residues. CDR3 region: CASSRTMNTEAFF. The CDR3 nucleotides are TGTGCCAGCAGCCGGACAATGAACACTGAAGCTTTCTTT.

Ten or more counts support this clonotype. The rearrangement uses TRBV7-9 and TRBJ1-2, with 7 positions matching TRBD1. This CDR3 comprises 13 residues. Germline values: CDR1 SEHNR, CDR2 FQNEAQ (reference sequence). J gave up 4 bases and V 4 bases, and 3 bases lay outside the gene matches. The CDR3 is CASSSGQFYGYTF. The CDR3 nucleotides read TGTGCCAGCAGCTCGGGACAGTTCTATGGCTACACCTTC.